Listed below are T cell receptor beta chains from one sample, sequenced in a study of blood T cell repertoires in COVID-19. Only in-frame clones appear in the TCRdb table, and some are missing; sequencing was by immunoSEQ multiplex PCR. The table includes 220,000 or so clones, nearly 90% detected once. Sequencing was done on a sample of PBMCs or T cells enriched from blood (not recorded which). The origin of the receptors is a man younger than 40 who had been exposed to COVID-19. Each CDR3 is given with its conserved first and last residue. D genes are given only for firm matches. Clone size, where shown, is once, few, many, or a class for clones that have expanded.

clone_size d_call j_call v_call cdr3_aa cdr3_nt
once TRBD2 TRBJ2-7 TRBV7-2 CASSLGTSGYYEQYF TGTGCCAGCAGCTTAGGTACTAGCGGTTACTACGAGCAGTACTTC
. TRBD1 TRBJ1-5 TRBV19 CASRDRLNQPQHF TGTGCCAGCCGGGACAGGCTTAATCAGCCCCAGCATTTT
. . TRBJ2-3 TRBV2 CASRSELRTDTQYF TGTGCCAGCAGATCGGAGCTACGCACAGATACGCAGTATTTT
. . TRBJ1-4 TRBV5-3 CARKSDSNEKLFF TGTGCCAGAAAGTCGGACAGTAATGAAAAACTGTTTTTT
. . TRBJ2-6 TRBV5-4 CASSFRLGAGANVLTF TGTGCCAGCAGCTTTCGTCTTGGAGCTGGGGCCAACGTCCTGACTTTC
. . TRBJ1-1 TRBV20-1 CSATPWAQAFF TGCAGTGCTACTCCCTGGGCCCAAGCTTTCTTT
once . TRBJ1-5 TRBV2 CASSAFNQPQHF TGTGCCAGCAGTGCATTCAATCAGCCCCAGCATTTT
. . TRBJ1-5 TRBV19 CASISGFNQPQHF TGTGCCAGTATCTCCGGGTTCAATCAGCCCCAGCATTTT
. . TRBJ1-4 TRBV5-1 CASSAEFPGGEKLFF TGCGCCAGCAGCGCCGAGTTTCCGGGGGGAGAAAAACTGTTTTTT
. . TRBJ2-7 TRBV7-8 CASSLTSYEQYF TGTGCCAGCAGCCTAACTTCCTACGAGCAGTACTTC
. TRBD1 TRBJ1-6 TRBV18 CASSPRQGVGSPLHF TGTGCCAGCTCACCAAGACAGGGAGTTGGTTCACCCCTCCACTTT
. . TRBJ1-6 TRBV2 CASHSSAYNSPLHF TGTGCCAGCCACAGCAGTGCGTATAATTCACCCCTCCACTTT
. TRBD2 TRBJ2-1 TRBV4-1 CASSYKEAGGLLNEQFF TGCGCCAGCAGCTACAAGGAGGCGGGGGGGCTTTTGAATGAGCAGTTCTTC
. TRBD2 TRBJ2-7 TRBV4-2 CASSQTSGGVYEQYF TGTGCCAGCAGCCAAACAAGCGGGGGGGTCTACGAGCAGTACTTC
. TRBD2 TRBJ2-1 TRBV7-2 CASSLVLAGGFSYNEQFF TGTGCCAGCAGCTTAGTACTAGCGGGGGGGTTCTCCTACAATGAGCAGTTCTTC
. TRBD2 TRBJ2-3 TRBV5-1 CASSPRGGNTDTQYF TGCGCCAGCAGCCCGCGGGGGGGAAACACAGATACGCAGTATTTT
. TRBD1 TRBJ2-2 TRBV7-9 CASSLGQGDTGELFF TGTGCCAGCAGCTTAGGGCAGGGGGACACCGGGGAGCTGTTTTTT
. TRBD1 TRBJ1-2 TRBV4-1 CASSQEPPGQGYYGYTF TGCGCCAGCAGCCAAGAACCCCCGGGACAGGGGTACTATGGCTACACCTTC
. . TRBJ1-3 TRBV9 CASSVGGSSSAGNTIYF TGTGCCAGCAGCGTAGGAGGGAGCTCATCGGCTGGAAACACCATATATTTT
. . TRBJ2-6 TRBV30 CAWRTWGRVSGANVLTF TGTGCCTGGAGAACCTGGGGGCGGGTCTCTGGGGCCAACGTCCTGACTTTC
. . TRBJ1-4 TRBV9 CASSEGQNEKLFF TGTGCCAGCAGCGAAGGACAGAATGAAAAACTGTTTTTT
. TRBD1 TRBJ1-5 TRBV4-1 CASSQRETGDNQPQHF TGCGCCAGCAGCCAGCGGGAGACAGGGGACAATCAGCCCCAGCATTTT
. . TRBJ1-6 TRBV20-1 CSAIEGGGLNSPLHF TGCAGTGCTATTGAGGGTGGAGGGCTGAATTCACCCCTCCACTTT
. . TRBJ1-3 TRBV5-1 CASSSPNGGGNTIYF TGCGCCAGCAGCTCGCCGAACGGCGGGGGAAACACCATATATTTT
. . TRBJ1-2 TRBV3-1/TRBV3-2 CASSLMTTGTYGYTF TGTGCCAGCAGCCTAATGACCACAGGGACCTATGGCTACACCTTC
. TRBD1 TRBJ2-2 TRBV7-6 CASRNYRDSNTGELFF TGTGCCAGCAGGAATTACAGGGACAGCAACACCGGGGAGCTGTTTTTT
. TRBD2 TRBJ2-2 TRBV7-2 CASSLLLASGGARELFF TGTGCCAGCAGCTTATTGTTGGCTAGCGGGGGGGCCCGGGAGCTGTTTTTT
few TRBD2 TRBJ2-1 TRBV6-4 CASSPGLAVVNEQFF TGTGCCAGCAGTCCAGGACTAGCCGTAGTTAATGAGCAGTTCTTC
. TRBD1 TRBJ1-3 TRBV30 CAWSTTGQGSGNTIYF TGTGCCTGGAGTACCACCGGACAGGGCTCTGGAAACACCATATATTTT
. . TRBJ1-5 TRBV2 CASSYTMDSYQPQHF TGTGCCAGCAGTTACACTATGGACAGTTATCAGCCCCAGCATTTT
. . TRBJ1-6 TRBV9 CASSARQENSPLHF TGTGCCAGCAGCGCCAGACAGGAGAATTCACCCCTCCACTTT
. . TRBJ1-4 TRBV6-5 CASKNREYEKLFF TGTGCCAGCAAAAACAGGGAATATGAAAAACTGTTTTTT
. TRBD1 TRBJ2-2 TRBV30 CAWSTGDYTGELFF TGTGCCTGGTCGACAGGGGACTACACCGGGGAGCTGTTTTTT
. . TRBJ2-3 TRBV6-5 CASSYRLVGDTQYF TGTGCCAGCAGTTATAGACTAGTGGGGGATACGCAGTATTTT
. TRBD1 TRBJ2-1 TRBV4-3 CASSPSRTGRVEQFF TGCGCCAGCAGCCCCTCCCGGACAGGGCGGGTTGAGCAGTTCTTC
few . TRBJ2-7 TRBV2 CATKQDRSYEQYF TGTGCCACCAAGCAGGACAGAAGCTACGAGCAGTACTTC
. . TRBJ1-5 TRBV2 CASSVLNITGYSNQPQHF TGTGCCAGCAGCGTACTTAATATTACAGGATATAGCAATCAGCCCCAGCATTTT
. TRBD2 TRBJ2-5 TRBV4-3 CASSQGTGGETQYF TGCGCCAGCAGCCAAGGGACGGGAGGAGAGACCCAGTACTTC
once TRBD2 TRBJ2-3 TRBV11-1 CASSKQVGGDTQYF TGTGCCAGCAGCAAACAAGTGGGAGGGGATACGCAGTATTTT
. TRBD2 TRBJ2-1 TRBV7-3 CASRRGVNNEQFF TGTGCCAGCCGTCGGGGGGTTAACAATGAGCAGTTCTTC
few TRBD2 TRBJ2-1 TRBV2 CASSPGLAGGLDEQFF TGTGCCAGCAGTCCAGGACTAGCGGGGGGGCTGGATGAGCAGTTCTTC
. TRBD2 TRBJ2-1 TRBV6-4 CASSIGTSGVNEQFF TGTGCCAGCAGCATCGGGACTAGCGGGGTCAATGAGCAGTTCTTC
. TRBD2 TRBJ2-1 TRBV6-4 CASSEGGGGYNEQFF TGTGCCAGCAGTGAAGGCGGGGGGGGCTACAATGAGCAGTTCTTC